Sequencing of this T cell receptor (beta chain) was carried out in a study of T cell repertoires in aging, cancer and after chemotherapy. Overall study context: Donors were grouped into six age bands spanning 30 or younger through 70 or older. The study, taken as a whole, reports: Median generation probability rose over the chemotherapy interval in each cancer cohort, suggesting rebound thymic output. Thymic emigration or peripheral T cell expansion may be impaired by lymphoid organ infiltration in hematological cancer.

Rearranged V-D-J TRB sequences were amplified with a mixed TRB-A/B primer pool. From the multiplex PCR reads, TCRdb called clonotypes with MiXCR, one entry per CDR3 protein. Among under 9,000 distinct CDR3 sequences listed, 30% were seen once. Comments on this clonotype: Its antigen remains unidentified.

V was pared by 6 bases and J by 5 bases, with 19 bases between. This CDR3 comprises 15 residues. Peripheral blood genomic DNA, not sorted cells or RNA, was the template. The TCR originated in a human donor with a blood cancer. The J gene is TRBJ1-1, the V gene TRBV12-3 or TRBV12-4, with D perhaps matching TRBD1 (5 bases). The specimen was blood. The CDR3 here is CASSVDGGWGTEAFF. The CDR3 coding sequence is TGTGCCAGCAGCGTAGATGGGGGTTGGGGGACTGAAGCTTTCTTT.